The 15 T cell receptor beta chains in this list originate from one sample, sequenced in a study of blood T cells in healthy people across ages. Primed by a sample-barcoded 5' primer and a J-beta primer mix, a second PCR proceeded for roughly 7 to 12 cycles. A single record per CDR3 protein comes from TCRdb applying MiXCR to the 5' RACE reads. The table lists roughly 1.9 million distinct CDR3 sequences, more than 35% of them singletons. Sample: blood. The receptor source for this set is a human donor in good health.

The chain couples TRBV13 to TRBJ2-4, with a possible D match to TRBD1 (6 bases). Looked up from germline, CDR1 is PRHDT and CDR2 is FYEKMQ (reference sequence). The CDR3 length is 14 residues. The V and J ends lost 6 bases and 6 bases respectively, with 15 bases between them. The CDR3 coding sequence is TGTGCCAGCAGAAAAACCGGGACATTAAACATTCAGTACTTC. Protein product: CASRKTGTLNIQYF.

This clonotype was seen a few times. The chain joins TRBV6-6 to TRBJ2-3; D perhaps matches TRBD2 (6 bases). V lost 0 bases, J lost 1 base, and 8 bases lay in between. Germline CDR1 is MNHNY and CDR2 is SVGAGI (reference sequence). The CDR3 sequence is 15 residues long. CDR3: CASSYSGGRTDTQYF. The DNA for the CDR3 is TGTGCCAGCAGTTACTCGGGGGGACGCACAGATACGCAGTATTTT.

This chain uses TRBV6-5 with TRBJ1-1; 7 bases align to TRBD1. V lost 8 bases and J lost 4; bases outside the gene matches: 7. The CDR3 runs 13 residues. Germline V gene sequence: CDR1 MNHEY, CDR2 SVGAGI. The CDR3 nucleotides are TGTGCCAGCGGTCGGCAGGGGGGCACTGAAGCTTTCTTT. Protein sequence: CASGRQGGTEAFF.

This clonotype came up once. The V and J genes are TRBV5-1 and TRBJ1-4; a weak D match, TRBD1 (6 bases). This CDR3 is built from 13 residues. The germline V and J ends were trimmed by 5 bases and 5 bases, with 10 bases remaining between them. Germline lookup yields CDR1 SGHRS and CDR2 YFSETQ. CDR3 protein: CASRYGTNEKLFF. The CDR3 DNA is TGCGCCAGCAGGTACGGGACAAATGAAAAACTGTTTTTT.

This clonotype was detected ten times or more. The chain employs TRBV4-2 and TRBJ1-2; 9 nucleotides line up with TRBD1. The V segment lost 3 bases and the J segment 9 bases; nucleotides outside the gene matches: 23. Germline-derived CDR1 and CDR2 are LGHNA and YNFKEQ. The CDR3 covers 19 residues. As DNA, the CDR3 is TGTGCCAGCAGCCACCAAAACTCCGATACAGGGGGCGCCGGTAGTAGCTACACCTTC. Its translation: CASSHQNSDTGGAGSSYTF.

The chain uses TRBV28 and TRBJ1-5, with D possibly TRBD1 on 5 matching bases. V was shortened by 6 bases and J by 5 bases, with 14 bases between the two germline ends. The CDR3 sequence is 14 residues long. Germline lookup yields CDR1 MDHEN and CDR2 SYDVKM. The CDR3 is CASRITDRYQPQHF. For the CDR3, the DNA is TGTGCCAGCAGAATCACAGACAGATATCAGCCCCAGCATTTT.

The chain couples TRBV20-1 to TRBJ1-2; 9 bases line up with TRBD1. Germline assignment: CDR1 DFQATT and CDR2 SNEGSKA (reference sequence). The trim removed 0 bases at V and 7 bases at J, leaving 12 bases unmatched. CDR3 length: 16 amino acids. The CDR3 coding sequence is TGCAGTGCTAGAGAGCCGGGACAGGGCGCGGTGGGTGGCTACACCTTC. Protein: CSAREPGQGAVGGYTF.

This clonotype came up a few times. This rearrangement joins TRBV7-2 to TRBJ2-4; possibly TRBD1 for D (6 bases). The DNA end lines up better with TRBJ2-7; the J call may be wrong. CDR3 length equals 14 residues. Germline V CDR1 and CDR2: SGHTA, FQGNSA. This CDR3 reads CASSSGQIYYEQYF. In nucleotides, the CDR3 is TGTGCCAGCAGCTCCGGACAGATATACTACGAGCAGTACTTC.

This clonotype was counted between two and nine times. Written as DNA, the CDR3 is TGTGCCAGCACCAGAAGGGCCGGTCGGAATGAGCAGTTCTTC. Its protein product is CASTRRAGRNEQFF. This chain links TRBV6-5 with TRBJ2-1, with D uncertain. CDR1 and CDR2 from the germline V gene are MNHEY and SVGAGI. Trimming took off 7 bases at V and 7 bases at J, with 17 bases between the two ends. The CDR3 length is 14 residues.

J is TRBJ2-4 and V is TRBV7-8, with 10 bases identical to TRBD2. The J call may be in error: the DNA end matches TRBJ2-5 better. The CDR3 consists of 17 residues. CDR1 and CDR2 from the germline V gene are SGHVS and FQNEAQ. CDR3 loop: CASSLGTTSGFKETQYF. The DNA of the CDR3 is TGTGCCAGCAGCTTAGGCACGACTAGCGGGTTCAAAGAGACCCAGTACTTC.

With regard to this clonotype: A read error is possible here, since a much larger clone lies one base away. The chain combines TRBV29-1 with TRBJ2-4, with 9 positions matching TRBD1. Near its end, the DNA agrees better with TRBJ2-7, so the J call may be wrong. Germline V gene data show CDR1 as SQVTM and CDR2 as ANQGSEA. This CDR3 has 12 amino acids. CDR3 DNA: TGCAGCGGGGGGACAGGGAACTACGAGCAGTACTTC. Encoded protein: CSGGTGNYEQYF.

This clonotype was seen a handful of times. The chain carries TRBV7-9 and TRBJ1-2; maybe TRBD1 (5 bases). Germline V gene data show CDR1 as SEHNR and CDR2 as FQNEAQ (reference sequence). V lost 4 bases to trimming and J lost 2 bases, with 11 bases between them. This CDR3 contains 14 residues. This CDR3 is CASSSSDRNYGYTF. The CDR3 nucleotides read TGTGCCAGCAGCTCCTCCGACAGAAACTATGGCTACACCTTC.

This clonotype was counted between two and nine times. The rearrangement uses TRBV6-1 and TRBJ1-2; no definite D call. Germline V gene sequence: CDR1 MNHNS, CDR2 SASEGT. Trimming pared 1 base from V and 6 bases from J, leaving 9 bases between. This CDR3 contains 13 residues. DNA for the CDR3: TGTGCCAGCAGTGAAGAGTTAGGGAATGGCTACACCTTC. Residues: CASSEELGNGYTF.

The V gene is TRBV5-1, the J gene TRBJ2-1; D not resolved. The CDR3 sequence is 14 residues long. CDR1 is SGHRS, CDR2 YFSETQ, per germline. Trimming removed 3 bases at V and 0 bases at J, with 7 bases between. The CDR3 DNA follows: TGCGCCAGCAGCTGGACCACCTCCTACAATGAGCAGTTCTTC. The encoded protein is CASSWTTSYNEQFF.

There are a few counts of this clonotype. The chain recombines TRBV6-6 with TRBJ1-4; D may be TRBD1 (5 bases). Germline CDR1 and CDR2: MNHNY and SVGAGI (reference sequence). Trimming took off 2 bases at V and 4 bases at J, with 8 bases between the two ends. The CDR3 totals 14 residues. The CDR3 DNA sequence: TGTGCCAGCAGTTACGGACAAGTTAATGAAAAACTGTTTTTT. This codes for CASSYGQVNEKLFF.